Shown below are 27 T cell receptor beta chains from a single sample sequenced in a study of blood T cell repertoires in COVID-19 (TCRdb year 2020). The library was produced with the immunoSEQ multiplex PCR assay. Sourced from immuneACCESS, this table was stored by TCRdb with only in-frame sequences that have V and J called. A share of the clones is absent; for the studies checked, an unresolved V gene accounts for under half, and the remainder has no known explanation. This sample is represented by roughly 230,000 clones; 85% of them were singletons. The leading ten clones occupy roughly 4.6% of the sample. The material sequenced was peripheral blood. The source is a man aged 50 to 59 with COVID-19, enrolled during active disease.

Only one count was recorded for this clone. The CDR3 loop is CASSIGQGKDYGYTF. For the CDR3, the DNA is TGTGCCAGCAGCATTGGACAGGGGAAGGACTATGGCTACACCTTC. The gene calls are TRBV5-5 and TRBJ1-2; TRBD1 agrees at 9 bases. CDR1 and CDR2 from the germline V gene are SGHKS and YYEKEE (reference sequence). The CDR3 is made up of 15 amino acids. The V segment lost 4 bases and the J segment 3 bases; nucleotides outside the gene matches: 7.

The V and J genes are TRBV28 and TRBJ1-4; 7 nucleotides match TRBD1. CDR3 length: 16 residues. CDR1 is MDHEN and CDR2 is SYDVKM in the germline V gene. V lost 6 bases, J lost 3 bases, and 10 bases stayed unmatched. CDR3 DNA sequence: TGTGCCAGCAGAACCGCCTCCGGGACAGCTAATGAAAAACTGTTTTTT. This translates into CASRTASGTANEKLFF.

This clone has just a few counts. Additional DNA sequences in this sample encode the identical CDR3. The chain employs TRBV12-3 or TRBV12-4 and TRBJ1-5; D might be TRBD1 (6 bases). The CDR3 covers 13 residues. V lost 7 bases and J 7 bases, leaving 14 bases between the germline ends. The CDR3 region is CASTPGGGQPQHF. CDR3 DNA sequence: TGTGCCAGCACCCCTGGGGGGGGCCAGCCCCAGCATTTT.

The chain is built from TRBV3-1 (or the pseudogene TRBV3-2) and TRBJ1-2, with 9 nucleotides matching TRBD1. Germline-derived CDR1 and CDR2 are LGHDT and YNNKEL (reference sequence). V was pared by 2 bases and J by 6 bases, with 7 bases of the junction left unmatched. The CDR3 is 15 residues long. The CDR3 bases are TGTGCCAGCAGCCAAAGAACGAGGACAGGGGATGGCTACACCTTC. Its protein is CASSQRTRTGDGYTF.

The chain uses TRBV25-1 and TRBJ1-2; TRBD1 matches at 8 bases. Trimming cost V 4 bases and J 5 bases; bases outside gene matches: 9. In germline, CDR1 is MGHDK, CDR2 SYGVNS. The CDR3 extends over 15 amino acids. CDR3 DNA: TGTGCCAGCAGTGGGCCCGGACAGGGTCTGTATGGCTACACCTTC. As protein: CASSGPGQGLYGYTF.

The chain employs TRBV3-1 (or the pseudogene TRBV3-2) and TRBJ2-5; D is perhaps TRBD2 (5 bases). V was pared by 4 bases and J by 5 bases, with 20 bases between. The V gene's germline CDR1 is LGHDT and CDR2 YNNKEL (reference sequence). The CDR3 totals 16 residues. In DNA, the CDR3 is TGTGCCAGCAGCCGATTTAGAGCTTCCCGAGGGGAGACCCAGTACTTC. Translated: CASSRFRASRGETQYF.

This clone was detected only a few times. The rearrangement joins TRBV5-1 to TRBJ2-7; 11 positions agree with TRBD1. Looked up from germline, CDR1 is SGHRS and CDR2 is YFSETQ. The CDR3 extends over 15 amino acids. V shed 4 bases, J shed 7 bases, and the junction held 10 bases outside the gene matches. In DNA, the CDR3 is TGCGCCAGCAGCACCCGGACAGGGGGCGTAGGTGAGCAGTACTTC. Residues: CASSTRTGGVGEQYF.

The CDR3 DNA sequence: TGTGCCAGCAGCGTACTCGGACAGGGGGCGTACGAGCAGTACTTC. Protein product: CASSVLGQGAYEQYF. The chain uses TRBV9 and TRBJ2-7; the match to TRBD1 covers 11 bases. This CDR3 has 15 amino acids. V was clipped by 1 base and J by 4 bases; unmatched bases: 4. Germline CDR1 and CDR2: SGDLS and YYNGEE.

This chain uses TRBV27 with TRBJ1-2; TRBD1 agrees at 9 bases. J was trimmed by 7 bases and V by 2 bases; bases with no gene match: 2. CDR1 and CDR2 from the germline V gene are MNHEY and SMNVEV (reference sequence). The CDR3 is made up of 13 amino acids. CDR3 loop: CASSLGTGTGYTF. CDR3 DNA: TGTGCCAGCAGTTTAGGGACAGGGACTGGCTACACCTTC.

This chain connects TRBV29-1 to TRBJ1-1; D gene unclear. The germline V gene encodes CDR1 SQVTM and CDR2 ANQGSEA. The CDR3 runs 14 residues. V was clipped by 6 bases and J by 3 bases, with 17 bases between them. The CDR3 coding sequence is TGCAGCGTGGCCCGAGCTGGGCTGGACACTGAAGCTTTCTTT. Its translation: CSVARAGLDTEAFF.

This chain connects TRBV7-8 to TRBJ2-7; TRBD1 might be the D (7 bases). The CDR3 spans 15 residues. V was cut by 7 bases and J by 3 bases, with 19 bases left in between. From germline, CDR1 is SGHVS and CDR2 FQNEAQ. The CDR3 DNA sequence: TGTGCCAGCAACACCTGGGCAGGGGGGATCTACGAGCAGTACTTC. Protein: CASNTWAGGIYEQYF. Combining the CDR3 with reference TRBV7-8 and TRBJ2-7 gives the whole variable domain GAGVSQSPRYKVAKRGQDVALRCDPISGHVSLFWYQQALGQGPEFLTYFQNEAQLDKSGLPSDRFFAERPEGSVSTLKIQRTQQEDSAVYLCASNTWAGGIYEQYFGPGTRLTVT.

This clone was seen more than once but under ten times. The gene calls are TRBV19 and TRBJ1-6; D is perhaps TRBD1 (5 bases). This CDR3 is built from 13 residues. V was shortened by 7 bases and J by 4 bases, with 8 bases between the two germline ends. Germline CDR1 LNHDA, CDR2 SQIVND (reference sequence). This CDR3 is CASMGGYNSPLHF. CDR3 bases: TGTGCCAGTATGGGGGGTTATAATTCACCCCTCCACTTT.

V gene TRBV7-9 combines with J gene TRBJ2-3; TRBD2 aligns across 11 bases. Germline V gene sequence: CDR1 SEHNR, CDR2 FQNEAQ (reference sequence). The CDR3 has 17 amino acids. Germline trimming cut 4 bases from V and 4 bases from J; bases unmatched to any gene: 10. The CDR3 region has the DNA TGTGCCAGCAGCTCCCCCTTAGCGGGGGGGCCGTCAGATACGCAGTATTTT. It is translated as CASSSPLAGGPSDTQYF.

The gene calls are TRBV6-2 or TRBV6-3 and TRBJ1-5; D not resolved. Looked up from germline, CDR1 is MNHEY and CDR2 is SVGEGT. V dropped 3 bases and J dropped 9 bases, with 15 bases sitting between them. This CDR3 has 14 amino acids. This CDR3 reads CASSYPRGLAPQHF. CDR3 nucleotide sequence: TGTGCCAGCAGTTATCCCCGGGGTCTCGCGCCCCAGCATTTT.

The CDR3 loop is CASSLRQGSSLHF. The CDR3 region has the DNA TGTGCCAGCAGTTTGAGGCAGGGAAGTTCCCTCCACTTT. J is TRBJ1-6 and V is TRBV12-3 or TRBV12-4, with D maybe TRBD1 (5 bases). The ends were cut back, 3 bases at V and 14 bases at J, with 14 bases in the middle. The CDR3 runs to 13 residues.

This clone has a handful of counts. The rearrangement joins TRBV30 to TRBJ1-1; the D is unclear. The V gene lost 2 bases and the J gene lost 8 bases, with 6 bases spanning the gap. From germline, CDR1 is GTSNPN and CDR2 SVGIG (reference sequence). The length of the CDR3 is 10 residues. CDR3 region: CAWSPLEAFF. CDR3 DNA sequence: TGTGCCTGGAGTCCCCTGGAAGCTTTCTTT.

The rearrangement uses TRBV24-1 and TRBJ1-2; weak D call: TRBD1 (6 bases). V lost 6 bases and J 2 bases, leaving 9 bases between the germline ends. The CDR3 has 13 residues. Germline lookup yields CDR1 KGHDR and CDR2 SFDVKD. Written as DNA, the CDR3 is TGTGCCACCAGTAAGAGGGGGAACTATGGCTACACCTTC. This encodes CATSKRGNYGYTF.

The CDR3: CASSQETSGLASTDTQYF. The DNA for the CDR3 is TGTGCCAGCAGCCAAGAGACCTCGGGACTAGCGAGCACAGATACGCAGTATTTT. V is TRBV3-1 (or the pseudogene TRBV3-2) and J is TRBJ2-3, with 10 bases lining up with TRBD2. This CDR3 has 18 amino acids. J lost 0 bases, V lost 0 bases, and 6 bases had no gene match. Germline CDR1 reads LGHDT; CDR2 reads YNNKEL (reference sequence).

The chain is built from TRBV2 and TRBJ2-7; D unclear. CDR3 length equals 12 residues. With 6 bases removed from V and 4 bases from J, the gap between germline ends came to 10 bases. CDR1 is SNHLY and CDR2 is FYNNEI in the germline V gene. Here the CDR3 reads CASSALWYEQYF. In DNA, the CDR3 is TGTGCCAGCAGCGCCCTATGGTACGAGCAGTACTTC.

This chain uses TRBV11-2 with TRBJ2-3; perhaps TRBD2 as D (5 bases). The CDR3 extends over 14 amino acids. Germline V gene data show CDR1 as SGHAT and CDR2 as FQNNGV. V lost 5 bases and J lost 4, with 13 bases in between. This chain's CDR3 is CASSLMGSPDTQYF. The DNA for the CDR3 is TGTGCCAGCAGCCTAATGGGGAGTCCAGATACGCAGTATTTT. The whole variable domain, remainder taken from reference TRBV11-2 and TRBJ2-3, is EAGVAQSPRYKIIEKRQSVAFWCNPISGHATLYWYQQILGQGPKLLIQFQNNGVVDDSQLPKDRFSAERLKGVDSTLKIQPAKLEDSAVYLCASSLMGSPDTQYFGPGTRLTVL.

The chain is built from TRBV3-1 (or the pseudogene TRBV3-2) and TRBJ1-3; possibly TRBD1 for D (5 bases). Germline CDR1 reads LGHDT; CDR2 reads YNNKEL (reference sequence). The CDR3 is made up of 15 amino acids. Between the trimmed V and J ends, which lost 0 bases and 0 bases, there was a span of 6 bases. The CDR3 sequence: CASSQDQGSGNTIYF. In nucleotides, the CDR3 is TGTGCCAGCAGCCAAGATCAGGGCTCTGGAAACACCATATATTTT.

This clone was counted a few times. The chain recombines TRBV5-1 with TRBJ1-1; D not certain. V was cut by 4 bases and J by 6 bases, with 13 bases left in between. Germline assignment: CDR1 SGHRS and CDR2 YFSETQ. The CDR3 has 13 amino acids. CDR3 in amino acids: CASSLELSPEAFF. The CDR3 DNA follows: TGCGCCAGCAGCCTGGAGCTTAGCCCTGAAGCTTTCTTT.

This clone was seen a handful of times. The J gene is TRBJ1-3, the V gene TRBV20-1; D may be TRBD1 (5 bases). Trimming removed 6 bases from V and 6 bases from J, with 9 bases in between. CDR1 DFQATT and CDR2 SNEGSKA come from the germline V gene (reference sequence). The CDR3 is made up of 11 amino acids. CDR3 region: CSALRANTIYF. Written as DNA, the CDR3 is TGCAGTGCGCTCAGGGCAAACACCATATATTTT.

V is TRBV12-5 and J is TRBJ2-1; 9 bases match TRBD2. This CDR3 is 15 amino acids long. The germline V gene has CDR1 LGHNT and CDR2 FRNRAP. V lost 5 bases, J lost 2 bases, and 4 bases stayed unmatched. The CDR3 loop is CASGPGTSPYNEQFF. In nucleotides, the CDR3 is TGTGCTAGTGGTCCCGGGACTAGCCCCTACAATGAGCAGTTCTTC.

This clone was detected only once. The V and J genes are TRBV20-1 and TRBJ1-2, with 7 bases fitting TRBD1. V was clipped by 5 bases and J by 3 bases; unmatched bases: 0. Germline loops: CDR1 DFQATT, CDR2 SNEGSKA (reference sequence). The CDR3 consists of 11 residues. The CDR3 loop is CSAGTDYGYTF. DNA of the CDR3: TGCAGTGCTGGGACAGACTATGGCTACACCTTC.

V usage is TRBV28 and J usage is TRBJ1-2; D unclear. Germline-derived CDR1 and CDR2 are MDHEN and SYDVKM. V lost 1 base and J lost 4, with 7 bases in between. The CDR3 has 13 residues. CDR3 coding DNA: TGTGCCAGCAGTTTATATCTGGCCTATGGCTACACCTTC. Protein sequence: CASSLYLAYGYTF.

The genes are TRBV13 and TRBJ2-5; TRBD2 is a possible D gene (5 bases). CDR3 size: 16 residues. With 3 bases removed from V and 5 bases from J, the gap between germline ends came to 19 bases. In germline, CDR1 is PRHDT, CDR2 FYEKMQ (reference sequence). The CDR3 is CASSLEARAVPETQYF. The CDR3 DNA is TGTGCCAGCAGCTTGGAGGCCCGAGCGGTCCCTGAGACCCAGTACTTC. The full variable domain, with the rest looked up from reference TRBV13 and TRBJ2-5, is AAGVIQSPRHLIKEKRETATLKCYPIPRHDTVYWYQQGPGQDPQFLISFYEKMQSDKGSIPDRFSAQQFSDYHSELNMSSLELGDSALYFCASSLEARAVPETQYFGPGTRLLVL.